This entry features one T cell receptor beta chain sequence. This receptor's antigen is unknown. No base qualities exist here, and no much larger clone lies one base off it. The data were obtained in a study of CDR3 diversity in severe acne (dated by TCRdb to about 2019). The CDR1 and CDR2 encoded by the germline V gene (reference sequence) are SGHAT and FQDESV. Spanning cysteine to phenylalanine, the CDR3 consists of 13 amino acids. Of all the DNA, just the CDR3 is kept, 39 bases in frame from base 1. Germline trimming: 5 bases from V, 5 bases from J; junction bases outside gene matches: 3. The library was prepared using PCR. The listed sequencing device is Illumina HiSeq 2000. The public sequencing data were trimmed at Q25 with fastp and processed into clonotypes with MiXCR by TCRdb, which kept only in-frame beta chains. CDR3 protein duplicates are merged, each entry listing the most common genes and DNA. A total of about 84,000 distinct CDR3 sequences appear in this sample, 50% to 65% of them only once. Approximately 14% of the sample goes to the ten largest clones.

The sequence was collected from a male donor in good health, without acne. This chain joins TRBV11-1 to TRBJ2-5, and 9 junction bases match TRBD1. Sequenced sample: blood. The DNA is TGTGCCAGCAGCCATGACAGGGGGGAGACCCAGTACTTC. This is translated as CASSHDRGETQYF.